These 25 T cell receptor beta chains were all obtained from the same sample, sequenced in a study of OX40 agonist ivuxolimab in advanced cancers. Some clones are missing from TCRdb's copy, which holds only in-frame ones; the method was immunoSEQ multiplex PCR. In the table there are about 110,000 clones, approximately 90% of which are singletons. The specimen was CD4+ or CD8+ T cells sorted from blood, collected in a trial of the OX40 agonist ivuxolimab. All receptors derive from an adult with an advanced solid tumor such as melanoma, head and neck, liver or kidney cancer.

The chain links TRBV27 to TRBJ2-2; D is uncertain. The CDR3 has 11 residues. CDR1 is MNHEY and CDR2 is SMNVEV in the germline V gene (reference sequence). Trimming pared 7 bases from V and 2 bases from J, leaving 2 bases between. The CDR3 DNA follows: TGTGCCAGCACCAACACCGGGGAGCTGTTTTTT. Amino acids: CASTNTGELFF.

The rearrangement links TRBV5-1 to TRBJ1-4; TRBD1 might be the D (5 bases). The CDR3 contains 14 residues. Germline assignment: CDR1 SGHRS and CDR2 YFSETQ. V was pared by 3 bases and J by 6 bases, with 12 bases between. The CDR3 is CASSSQGGDEKLFF. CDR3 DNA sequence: TGCGCCAGCAGCTCCCAGGGTGGGGATGAAAAACTGTTTTTT.

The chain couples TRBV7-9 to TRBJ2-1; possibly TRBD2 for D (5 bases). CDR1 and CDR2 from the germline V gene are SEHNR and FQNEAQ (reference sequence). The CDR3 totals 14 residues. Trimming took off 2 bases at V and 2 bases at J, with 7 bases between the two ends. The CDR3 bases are TGTGCCAGCAGCTTAACCGGGGCCTACAATGAGCAGTTCTTC. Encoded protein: CASSLTGAYNEQFF.

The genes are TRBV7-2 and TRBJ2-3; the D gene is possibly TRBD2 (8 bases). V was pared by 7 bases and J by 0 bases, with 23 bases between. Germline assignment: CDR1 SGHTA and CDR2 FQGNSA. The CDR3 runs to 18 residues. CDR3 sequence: CASTPRRGLAGSTDTQYF. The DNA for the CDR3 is TGTGCCAGCACCCCACGAAGGGGGCTAGCGGGCAGCACAGATACGCAGTATTTT.

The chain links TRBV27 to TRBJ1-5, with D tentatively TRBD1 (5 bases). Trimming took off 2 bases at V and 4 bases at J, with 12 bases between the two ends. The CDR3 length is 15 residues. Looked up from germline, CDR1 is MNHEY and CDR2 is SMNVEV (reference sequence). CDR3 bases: TGTGCCAGCAGTTTAGGGGGTACAGGTAATCAGCCCCAGCATTTT. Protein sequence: CASSLGGTGNQPQHF.

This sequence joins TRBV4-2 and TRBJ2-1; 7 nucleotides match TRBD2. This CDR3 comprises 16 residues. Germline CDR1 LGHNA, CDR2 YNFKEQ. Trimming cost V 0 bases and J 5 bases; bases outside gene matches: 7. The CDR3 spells CASSQDALAANNEQFF. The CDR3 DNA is TGTGCCAGCAGCCAAGATGCGCTAGCGGCAAACAATGAGCAGTTCTTC.

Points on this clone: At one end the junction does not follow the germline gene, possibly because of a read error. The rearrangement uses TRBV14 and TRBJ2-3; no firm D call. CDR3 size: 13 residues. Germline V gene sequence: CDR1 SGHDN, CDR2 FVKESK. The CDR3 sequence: CASTQWSTDTQYF. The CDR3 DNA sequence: TGTGCCAGCACCCAATGGAGCACAGATACGCAGTATTTT.

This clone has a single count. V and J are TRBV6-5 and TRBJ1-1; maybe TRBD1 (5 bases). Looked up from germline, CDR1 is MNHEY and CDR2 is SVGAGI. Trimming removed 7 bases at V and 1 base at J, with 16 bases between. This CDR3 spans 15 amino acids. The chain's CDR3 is CASTASRDGNTEAFF. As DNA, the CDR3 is TGTGCCAGCACCGCGTCCCGGGACGGGAACACTGAAGCTTTCTTT.

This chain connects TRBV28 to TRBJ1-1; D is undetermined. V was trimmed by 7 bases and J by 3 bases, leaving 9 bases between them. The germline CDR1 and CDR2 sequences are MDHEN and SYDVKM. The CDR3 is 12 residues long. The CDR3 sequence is CASTREYTEAFF. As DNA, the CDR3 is TGTGCCAGCACCCGGGAGTACACTGAAGCTTTCTTT.

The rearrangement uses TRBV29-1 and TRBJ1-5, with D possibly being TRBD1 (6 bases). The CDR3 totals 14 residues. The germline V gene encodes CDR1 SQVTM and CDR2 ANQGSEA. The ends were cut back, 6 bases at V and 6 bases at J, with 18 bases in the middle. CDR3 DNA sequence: TGCAGCGTCGCCCAACAGGGAATTGGTCAGCCCCAGCATTTT. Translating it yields CSVAQQGIGQPQHF.

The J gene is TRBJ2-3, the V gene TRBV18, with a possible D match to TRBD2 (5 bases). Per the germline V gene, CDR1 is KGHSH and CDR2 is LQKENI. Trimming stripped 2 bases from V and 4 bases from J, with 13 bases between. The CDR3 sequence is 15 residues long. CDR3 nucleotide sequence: TGTGCCAGCTCACCATCTACTAGTAGATCAGATACGCAGTATTTT. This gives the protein CASSPSTSRSDTQYF.

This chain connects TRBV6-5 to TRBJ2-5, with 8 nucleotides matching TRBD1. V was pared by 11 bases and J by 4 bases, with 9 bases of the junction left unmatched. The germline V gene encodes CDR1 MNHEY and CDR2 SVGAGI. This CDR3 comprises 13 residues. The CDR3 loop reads CACEPGGGETQYF. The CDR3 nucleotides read TGTGCCTGCGAGCCAGGGGGCGGAGAGACCCAGTACTTC.

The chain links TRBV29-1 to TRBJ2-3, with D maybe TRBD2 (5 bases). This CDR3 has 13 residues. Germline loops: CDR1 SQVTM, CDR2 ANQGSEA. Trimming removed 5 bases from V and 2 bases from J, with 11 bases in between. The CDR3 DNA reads TGCAGCGTTTGGAGGCGAAACACAGATACGCAGTATTTT. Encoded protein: CSVWRRNTDTQYF.

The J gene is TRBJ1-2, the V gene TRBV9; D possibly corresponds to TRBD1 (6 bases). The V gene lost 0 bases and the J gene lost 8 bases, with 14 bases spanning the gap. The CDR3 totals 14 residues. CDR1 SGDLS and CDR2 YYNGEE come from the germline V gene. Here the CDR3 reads CASSVGGQGKGYTF. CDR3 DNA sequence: TGTGCCAGCAGCGTAGGAGGGCAGGGGAAAGGCTACACCTTC.

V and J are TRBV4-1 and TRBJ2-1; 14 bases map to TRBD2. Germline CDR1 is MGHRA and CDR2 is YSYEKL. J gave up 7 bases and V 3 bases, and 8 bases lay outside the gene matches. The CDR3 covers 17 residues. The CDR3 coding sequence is TGCGCCAGCAGCCACCGACTAGCGGGAGGGCCTTTTAATGAGCAGTTCTTC. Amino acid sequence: CASSHRLAGGPFNEQFF.

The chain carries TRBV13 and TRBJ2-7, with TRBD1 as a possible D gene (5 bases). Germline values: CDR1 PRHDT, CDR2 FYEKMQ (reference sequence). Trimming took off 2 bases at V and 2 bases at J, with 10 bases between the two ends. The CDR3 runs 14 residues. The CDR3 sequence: CASSLQGVAYEQYF. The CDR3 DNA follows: TGTGCCAGCAGCTTACAAGGGGTTGCCTACGAGCAGTACTTC.

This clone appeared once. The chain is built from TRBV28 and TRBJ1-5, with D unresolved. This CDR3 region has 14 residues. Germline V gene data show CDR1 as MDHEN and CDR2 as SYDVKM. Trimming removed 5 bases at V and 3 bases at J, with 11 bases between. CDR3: CASSPTDFNQPQHF. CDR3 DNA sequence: TGTGCCAGCAGTCCGACGGATTTCAATCAGCCCCAGCATTTT.

CDR3 nucleotides: TGTGCCAGCAGCGGGACAGGGGCCCCCAATCAGCCCCAGCATTTT. Protein product: CASSGTGAPNQPQHF. The rearrangement links TRBV9 to TRBJ1-5; TRBD1 agrees at 9 bases. The CDR3 covers 15 residues. The germline CDR1 and CDR2 sequences are SGDLS and YYNGEE. J gave up 3 bases and V 3 bases, and 4 bases lay outside the gene matches.

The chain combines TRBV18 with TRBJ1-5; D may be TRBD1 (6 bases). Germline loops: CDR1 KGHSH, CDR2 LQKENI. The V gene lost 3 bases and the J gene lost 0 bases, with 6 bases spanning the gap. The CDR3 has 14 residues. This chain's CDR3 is CASSPDSSNQPQHF. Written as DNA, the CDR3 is TGTGCCAGCTCACCGGACAGTAGCAATCAGCCCCAGCATTTT.

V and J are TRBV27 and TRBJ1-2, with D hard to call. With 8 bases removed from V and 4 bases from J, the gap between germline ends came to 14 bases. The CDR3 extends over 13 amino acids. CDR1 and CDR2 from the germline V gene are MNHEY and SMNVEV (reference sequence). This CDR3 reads CASSTRLSYGYTF. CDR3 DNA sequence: TGTGCCAGCTCAACCCGCCTTTCCTATGGCTACACCTTC.

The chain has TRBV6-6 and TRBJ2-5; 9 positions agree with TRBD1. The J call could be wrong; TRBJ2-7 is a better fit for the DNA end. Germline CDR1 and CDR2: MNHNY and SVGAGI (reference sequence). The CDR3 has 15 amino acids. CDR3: CASTQTGQGVSEQYF. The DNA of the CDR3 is TGTGCCAGCACCCAGACGGGACAGGGAGTCAGCGAGCAGTACTTC.

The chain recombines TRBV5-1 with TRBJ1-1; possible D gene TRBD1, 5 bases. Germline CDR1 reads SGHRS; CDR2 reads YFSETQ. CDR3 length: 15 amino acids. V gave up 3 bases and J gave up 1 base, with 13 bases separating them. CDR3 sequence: CASSSSGTGNTEAFF. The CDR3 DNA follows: TGCGCCAGCAGCTCCTCCGGGACGGGGAACACTGAAGCTTTCTTT.

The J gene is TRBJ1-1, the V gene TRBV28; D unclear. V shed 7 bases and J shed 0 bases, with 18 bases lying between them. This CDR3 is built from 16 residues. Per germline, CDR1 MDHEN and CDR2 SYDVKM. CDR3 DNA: TGTGCCAGCACTCAATCGGGCAGTCTCATGAACACTGAAGCTTTCTTT. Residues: CASTQSGSLMNTEAFF.

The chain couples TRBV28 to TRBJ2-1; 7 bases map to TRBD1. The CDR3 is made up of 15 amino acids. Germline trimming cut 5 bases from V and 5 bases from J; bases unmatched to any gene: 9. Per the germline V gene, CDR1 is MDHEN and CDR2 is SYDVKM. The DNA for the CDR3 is TGTGCCAGCAGTCCGACCACTGACAGGGACAATGAGCAGTTCTTC. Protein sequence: CASSPTTDRDNEQFF.

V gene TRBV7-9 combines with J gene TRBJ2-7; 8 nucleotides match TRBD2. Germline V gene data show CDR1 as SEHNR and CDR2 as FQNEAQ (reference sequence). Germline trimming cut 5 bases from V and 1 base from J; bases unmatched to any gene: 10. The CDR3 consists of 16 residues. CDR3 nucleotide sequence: TGTGCCAGCAGCCCTCGGGGGGGAACCCTGTCCTACGAGCAGTACTTC. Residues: CASSPRGGTLSYEQYF. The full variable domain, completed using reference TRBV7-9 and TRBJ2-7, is DTGVSQNPRHKITKRGQNVTFRCDPISEHNRLYWYRQTLGQGPEFLTYFQNEAQLEKSRLLSDRFSAERPKGSFSTLEIQRTEQGDSAMYLCASSPRGGTLSYEQYFGPGTRLTVT.